The clone carrying this T cell receptor (beta chain) came up many times. The data belong to a study of T cells in Graves' hyperthyroidism and ophthalmopathy. With 4 bases removed from V and 1 base from J, the gap between germline ends came to 12 bases. Germline values: CDR1 MDHEN, CDR2 SYDVKM. The CDR3 is 15 amino acids. Regions amplified from RNA transcripts were the TCR beta CDR3 regions. Primed by the HTBI set, a first-round RT-PCR was run on the TCR CDR3. MiXCR, run by TCRdb on the multiplex PCR reads, gives a single entry per CDR3 protein. The table lists more than 450,000 distinct CDR3 sequences, around 15% of them singletons.

This TCR was recovered from a middle-aged woman with Graves' hyperthyroidism. Specimen: blood. This chain uses TRBV28 with TRBJ2-3; D may match TRBD1 or TRBD2 (5 bases each). CDR3 sequence reads: CASSSNRDGTDTQYF. The CDR3 bases are TGTGCCAGCAGTTCCAATCGGGACGGCACAGATACGCAGTATTTT.